The next 17 T cell receptor beta chains were all read from a single sample in a study of cytomegalovirus exposure and HLA in healthy donors. The primer mix had 60 Vbeta and 13 Jbeta primers. The data were produced by immunoSEQ multiplex PCR, yet TCRdb's version contains in-frame clones alone and is incomplete. The profile shows approximately 130,000 clones, around 70% of them singletons. The sequenced sample was PBMCs. The origin of the receptors is a man aged 30-40 years in good health and CMV-seronegative.

This clone was detected only a few times. J is TRBJ2-1 and V is TRBV6-4, with 7 positions matching TRBD2. The V segment lost 4 bases and the J segment 9 bases; nucleotides outside the gene matches: 6. The CDR3 is 13 amino acids. Germline CDR1 is MRHNA and CDR2 is SNTAGT. The CDR3 here is CASSVMSGAEQFF. For the CDR3, the DNA is TGTGCCAGCAGTGTGATGAGCGGGGCTGAGCAGTTCTTC.

The genes are TRBV7-2 and TRBJ1-1; D gene ambiguous. This CDR3 has 12 amino acids. Germline CDR1 reads SGHTA; CDR2 reads FQGNSA. V dropped 6 bases and J dropped 2 bases, with 7 bases sitting between them. The CDR3 is CASRLSNTEAFF. The CDR3 nucleotides read TGTGCCAGCAGGCTAAGCAACACTGAAGCTTTCTTT.

The chain recombines TRBV7-9 with TRBJ1-2; possibly TRBD1 for D (6 bases). Trimming stripped 1 base from V and 6 bases from J, with 12 bases between. The CDR3 has 14 residues. The V gene's germline CDR1 is SEHNR and CDR2 FQNEAQ (reference sequence). In DNA, the CDR3 is TGTGCCAGCAGCTTAGACCAGGGGCTGGATGGCTACACCTTC. This encodes CASSLDQGLDGYTF. The entire variable domain, with the rest obtained from reference TRBV7-9 and TRBJ1-2, is as follows: DTGVSQNPRHKITKRGQNVTFRCDPISEHNRLYWYRQTLGQGPEFLTYFQNEAQLEKSRLLSDRFSAERPKGSFSTLEIQRTEQGDSAMYLCASSLDQGLDGYTFGSGTRLTVV.

J is TRBJ2-3 and V is TRBV4-3; TRBD1 is a possible D gene (5 bases). The CDR3 runs to 15 residues. Germline V gene data show CDR1 as LGHNA and CDR2 as YSLEER. V dropped 0 bases and J dropped 3 bases, with 10 bases sitting between them. Written as DNA, the CDR3 is TGCGCCAGCAGCCAAGAAGGATCAGGGACAGATACGCAGTATTTT. As protein: CASSQEGSGTDTQYF.

In this sample, this clone turned up a few times. The CDR3 carries no conserved terminal phenylalanine or tryptophan, so it likely arises from a read error. The chain links TRBV9 to TRBJ2-3; TRBD2 agrees at 8 bases. In germline, CDR1 is SGDLS, CDR2 YYNGEE. The junction had 3 bases not matched to a gene; V was cut back by 3 bases and J by 0 bases. The CDR3 consists of 15 residues. The CDR3 region is CASSETSGSTDTQYV. CDR3 bases: TGTGCCAGCAGCGAAACTAGCGGAAGCACAGATACGCAGTATGTT.

The rearrangement joins TRBV7-9 to TRBJ1-1; D gene unclear. Trimming left V 1 base short and J 4 bases short, with 7 bases between. Germline V CDR1 and CDR2: SEHNR, FQNEAQ (reference sequence). The CDR3 sequence is 13 residues long. This CDR3 is CASSLDPGTEAFF. The DNA of the CDR3 is TGTGCCAGCAGCTTAGACCCGGGCACTGAAGCTTTCTTT. Full variable domain (outside the CDR3, taken from reference TRBV7-9 and TRBJ1-1): DTGVSQNPRHKITKRGQNVTFRCDPISEHNRLYWYRQTLGQGPEFLTYFQNEAQLEKSRLLSDRFSAERPKGSFSTLEIQRTEQGDSAMYLCASSLDPGTEAFFGQGTRLTVV.

The rearrangement links TRBV11-2 to TRBJ1-5; D is ambiguous. Germline V gene data show CDR1 as SGHAT and CDR2 as FQNNGV. V was trimmed by 0 bases and J by 4 bases, leaving 4 bases between them. The CDR3 has 13 residues. This CDR3 reads CASSLDLNQPQHF. The CDR3 DNA is TGTGCCAGCAGCTTAGATCTTAATCAGCCCCAGCATTTT.

CDR3 sequence (DNA): TGTGCCAGCAGTACCCGACAGGGGTCCCTCTACGAGCAGTACTTC. Its translation is CASSTRQGSLYEQYF. This rearrangement joins TRBV27 to TRBJ2-7, with TRBD1 matching over 8 bases. Germline-derived CDR1 and CDR2 are MNHEY and SMNVEV (reference sequence). J gave up 3 bases and V 5 bases, and 9 bases lay outside the gene matches. The length of the CDR3 is 15 residues.

The V call is TRBV30, the J call TRBJ2-1; D might be TRBD1 (6 bases). This CDR3 region has 16 residues. The V and J ends lost 2 bases and 9 bases respectively, with 23 bases between them. Per the germline V gene, CDR1 is GTSNPN and CDR2 is SVGIG (reference sequence). As DNA, the CDR3 is TGTGCCTGGAGTATGAACAGGGTGGGGTTTCGGGGTGAGCAGTTCTTC. This translates into CAWSMNRVGFRGEQFF. The whole variable domain, filled in from reference TRBV30 and TRBJ2-1, reads SQTIHQWPATLVQPVGSPLSLECTVEGTSNPNLYWYRQAAGRGLQLLFYSVGIGQISSEVPQNLSASRPQDRQFILSSKKLLLSDSGFYLCAWSMNRVGFRGEQFFGPGTRLTVL.

This clone was observed once. This same CDR3 is encoded by further DNA sequences in the sample. The chain links TRBV27 to TRBJ2-7; D might be TRBD2 (6 bases). Per the germline V gene, CDR1 is MNHEY and CDR2 is SMNVEV (reference sequence). The CDR3 sequence is 12 residues long. V lost 3 bases to trimming and J lost 3 bases, with 6 bases between them. The CDR3 here is CASSFGGYEQYF. CDR3 sequence (DNA): TGTGCCAGCAGTTTCGGGGGCTACGAGCAGTACTTC.

This clone was detected only once. The chain uses TRBV27 and TRBJ2-1; D remains ambiguous. Trimming shortened V by 3 bases and J by 3 bases, and 9 bases separated the two germline ends. From germline, CDR1 is MNHEY and CDR2 SMNVEV (reference sequence). The CDR3 loop spans 14 amino acids. CDR3 loop: CASSLALDYNEQFF. CDR3 nucleotides: TGTGCCAGCAGTTTGGCTCTAGACTACAATGAGCAGTTCTTC.

The chain has TRBV5-1 and TRBJ2-7; 14 bases fit TRBD2. V gave up 4 bases and J gave up 0 bases; unmatched junction bases: 6. This CDR3 has 17 residues. Per the germline V gene, CDR1 is SGHRS and CDR2 is YFSETQ. The CDR3 DNA is TGCGCCAGCAGCCAGGGACTAGCGGGGGTGGTCTCCTACGAGCAGTACTTC. Amino acids: CASSQGLAGVVSYEQYF.

This clone was observed once. The chain couples TRBV7-2 to TRBJ2-3; 9 nucleotides align to TRBD1. J was trimmed by 4 bases and V by 2 bases; bases with no gene match: 4. The CDR3 consists of 15 residues. Per the germline V gene, CDR1 is SGHTA and CDR2 is FQGNSA. The CDR3 reads CASSLTQGASDTQYF. In DNA, the CDR3 is TGTGCCAGCAGCTTAACACAGGGGGCCTCAGATACGCAGTATTTT.

This clone was found a few times. The rearrangement uses TRBV5-1 and TRBJ2-4, with a possible D match to TRBD1 (5 bases). Germline-derived CDR1 and CDR2 are SGHRS and YFSETQ. V gave up 1 base and J gave up 0 bases, with 11 bases separating them. This CDR3 has 16 amino acids. The CDR3 coding sequence is TGCGCCAGCAGCTTGCTAGGGGCAGGAGCCAAAAACATTCAGTACTTC. Amino acids: CASSLLGAGAKNIQYF.

About this clone: The sample has other DNA sequences that encode this CDR3 too. The CDR3 DNA reads TGTGCCAGCTCGCCCGGGACAGGGACATACGAGCAGTACTTC. It encodes CASSPGTGTYEQYF. The chain carries TRBV18 and TRBJ2-7; TRBD1 aligns across 9 bases. Germline V lookup: CDR1 KGHSH, CDR2 LQKENI. This CDR3 spans 14 amino acids. V trimming: 6 bases; J trimming: 4 bases; junction bases outside the gene matches: 7.

This chain connects TRBV5-1 to TRBJ2-4, with TRBD1 identical over 9 bases. The CDR3 is 16 amino acids. Germline-derived CDR1 and CDR2 are SGHRS and YFSETQ. The V segment lost 2 bases and the J segment 3 bases; nucleotides outside the gene matches: 6. CDR3 nucleotide sequence: TGCGCCAGCAGCTTAGGGGACAGGGAGGGCAAAAACATTCAGTACTTC. Protein sequence: CASSLGDREGKNIQYF. Full variable domain (missing parts from reference TRBV5-1 and TRBJ2-4): KAGVTQTPRYLIKTRGQQVTLSCSPISGHRSVSWYQQTPGQGLQFLFEYFSETQRNKGNFPGRFSGRQFSNSRSEMNVSTLELGDSALYLCASSLGDREGKNIQYFGAGTRLSVL.

The V and J genes are TRBV4-3 and TRBJ2-2; 7 nucleotides agree with TRBD1. This CDR3 spans 14 amino acids. Per the germline V gene, CDR1 is LGHNA and CDR2 is YSLEER. Germline trimming cut 2 bases from V and 4 bases from J; bases unmatched to any gene: 1. The CDR3 DNA follows: TGCGCCAGCAGCCAAAGACAGGGCACCGGGGAGCTGTTTTTT. It specifies CASSQRQGTGELFF.